The 5 T cell receptor beta chains in this list originate from one sample, sequenced in a study of T cells in localized non-small cell lung cancer. Assay used: immunoSEQ multiplex PCR; TCRdb lists only in-frame clones, some missing. The table has around 15,000 clones, 75% to 90% seen once; the top ten hold around 28%. The source material was peripheral blood, sampled before any cancer treatment. The receptors were sampled from a female donor older than 55 with stage III squamous cell lung carcinoma.

This chain joins TRBV5-1 and TRBJ2-6, with 8 bases that match TRBD2. The CDR3 has 16 residues. Germline V CDR1 and CDR2: SGHRS, YFSETQ. Losses at the gene ends were 3 bases for V and 3 bases for J; bases not matched to a gene: 5. The CDR3 loop is CASSSGGAVGANVLTF. CDR3 sequence (DNA): TGCGCCAGCAGCTCCGGGGGGGCGGTTGGGGCCAACGTCCTGACTTTC. The variable domain in full, completed from reference TRBV5-1 and TRBJ2-6, reads KAGVTQTPRYLIKTRGQQVTLSCSPISGHRSVSWYQQTPGQGLQFLFEYFSETQRNKGNFPGRFSGRQFSNSRSEMNVSTLELGDSALYLCASSSGGAVGANVLTFGAGSRLTVL.

The V call is TRBV5-1, the J call TRBJ1-1; D remains unclear. The CDR3 extends over 13 amino acids. Trimming took 3 bases from V and 1 from J, leaving 7 bases between them. Germline loops: CDR1 SGHRS, CDR2 YFSETQ. The CDR3 region has the DNA TGCGCCAGCAGCTCTCAGGCGAACACTGAAGCTTTCTTT. It encodes CASSSQANTEAFF.

The rearrangement links TRBV7-6 to TRBJ2-5; 14 positions match TRBD2. Looked up from germline, CDR1 is SGHVS and CDR2 is FNYEAQ. The CDR3 length is 19 residues. Losses at the gene ends were 3 bases for V and 6 bases for J; bases not matched to a gene: 15. In DNA, the CDR3 is TGTGCCAGCAGCTTCTCCTTCCCGGGACTAGCGGGAGTATTGCAGACCCAGTACTTC. Its translation: CASSFSFPGLAGVLQTQYF.

The chain couples TRBV29-1 to TRBJ1-3; D remains ambiguous. The CDR3 runs to 15 residues. Trimming left V 1 base short and J 3 bases short, with 13 bases between. Per the germline V gene, CDR1 is SQVTM and CDR2 is ANQGSEA. The CDR3 nucleotides read TGCAGCGTTGAAGTTCGGGCATTGCGTGGAAACACCATATATTTT. Amino acids: CSVEVRALRGNTIYF.

This rearrangement joins TRBV5-1 to TRBJ2-7; TRBD2 is a possible D gene (5 bases). Germline V CDR1 and CDR2: SGHRS, YFSETQ. This CDR3 is built from 14 residues. The germline V and J ends were trimmed by 0 bases and 3 bases, with 10 bases remaining between them. DNA for the CDR3: TGCGCCAGCAGCTTGGCGGACTGGAGCTACGAGCAGTACTTC. It codes for CASSLADWSYEQYF.